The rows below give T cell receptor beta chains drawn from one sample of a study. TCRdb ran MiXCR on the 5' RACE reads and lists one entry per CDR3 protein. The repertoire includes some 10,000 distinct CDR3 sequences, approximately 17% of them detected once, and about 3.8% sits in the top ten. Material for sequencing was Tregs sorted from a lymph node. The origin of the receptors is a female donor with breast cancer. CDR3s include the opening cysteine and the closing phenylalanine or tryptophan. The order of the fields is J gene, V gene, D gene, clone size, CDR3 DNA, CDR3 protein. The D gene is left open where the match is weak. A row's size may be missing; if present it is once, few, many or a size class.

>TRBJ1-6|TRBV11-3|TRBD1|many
TGTGCCAGCAGCGCGACAGGGGCGAATTCACCCCTCCACTTT
CASSATGANSPLHF
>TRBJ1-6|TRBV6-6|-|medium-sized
TGTGCCAGCAGTTACTCGACGGCCGGAGTTTTGCCCCTCCACTTT
CASSYSTAGVLPLHF
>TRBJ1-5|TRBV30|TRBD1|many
TGTGCCTGGAGCCGCCGGGACAGAAACAATCAGCCCCAGCATTTT
CAWSRRDRNNQPQHF
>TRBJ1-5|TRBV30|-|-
TGTGCCTGGAGTAAGAATGTGGGGCCGGTCGGCTATCAGCCCCAGCATTTT
CAWSKNVGPVGYQPQHF
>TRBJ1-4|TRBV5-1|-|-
TGCGCCAGCAGCTTGTTGGGCGGGGGTGAAAAACTGTTTTTT
CASSLLGGGEKLFF
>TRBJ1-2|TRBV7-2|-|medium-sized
TGTGCCAGCAGCACCGAAAGGGCAGGCCAAGGCTACACCTTC
CASSTERAGQGYTF
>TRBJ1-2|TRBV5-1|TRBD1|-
TGCGCCAGCAGCCAAACAGGGGTCGGGGGCTACACCTTC
CASSQTGVGGYTF
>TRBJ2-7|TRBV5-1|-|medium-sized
TGCGCCAGCAGCTCTAGACAGAACTACGAGCAGTACTTC
CASSSRQNYEQYF
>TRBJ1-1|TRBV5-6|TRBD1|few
TGTGCCAGCAGCTTGACAGGGGGCATCACTGAAGCTTTCTTT
CASSLTGGITEAFF
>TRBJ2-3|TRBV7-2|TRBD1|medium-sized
TGTGCCAGCAGCTTAGACAGGGGAGATACGCAGTATTTT
CASSLDRGDTQYF
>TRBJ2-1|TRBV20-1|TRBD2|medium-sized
TGCAGTGCTACCCCGGGGACTAGCGGGGGCCATGAGCAGTTCTTC
CSATPGTSGGHEQFF
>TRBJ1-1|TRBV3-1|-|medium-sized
TGTGCCAGCAGCTATGGGGGAGGGACTGAAGCTTTCTTT
CASSYGGGTEAFF
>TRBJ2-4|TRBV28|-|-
TGTGCCAGCAGTTTACAGCCAGGGGCCGCACTAGCCAAAAACATTCAGTACTTC
CASSLQPGAALAKNIQYF
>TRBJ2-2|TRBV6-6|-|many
TGTGCCAGCAGTTACTCGACCGGGGCGGACACCGGGGAGCTGTTTTTT
CASSYSTGADTGELFF
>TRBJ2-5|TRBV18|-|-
TGTGCCAGCGCACCCGGAACACAAGAGACCCAGTACTTC
CASAPGTQETQYF
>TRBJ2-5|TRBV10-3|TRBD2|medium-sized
TGTGCCATCAGTGGGACTAGCGGCCAAGAGACCCAGTACTTC
CAISGTSGQETQYF
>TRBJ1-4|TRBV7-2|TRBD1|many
TGTGCCAGCAGCCCTAGGACAGGGGGCGCGAAGGGTAATGAAAAACTGTTTTTT
CASSPRTGGAKGNEKLFF
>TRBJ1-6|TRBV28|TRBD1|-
TGTGCCATTCAGAAGACAGGGGGTAATAATTCACCCCTCCACTTT
CAIQKTGGNNSPLHF
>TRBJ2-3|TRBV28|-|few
TGTGCCAGCAGTCTCCCACCCCTAGAGGGGGACACAGATACGCAGTATTTT
CASSLPPLEGDTDTQYF
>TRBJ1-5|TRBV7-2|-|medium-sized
TGTGCCAGCAGCCCTTTTTATAGCAATCAGCCCCAGCATTTT
CASSPFYSNQPQHF
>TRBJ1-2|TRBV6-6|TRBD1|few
TGTGCCAGCAGTCCTCCCCCCCCGGGACAGCTCTATGGCTACACCTTC
CASSPPPPGQLYGYTF
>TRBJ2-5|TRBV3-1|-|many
TGTGCCAGCAGCCAAGATCGAGGGCAGGGTACCGAGACCCAGTACTTC
CASSQDRGQGTETQYF
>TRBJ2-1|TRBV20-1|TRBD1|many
TGCAGTGCAACAGGGGGGACAAGTCCCTTCGGTGAGCAGTTCTTC
CSATGGTSPFGEQFF
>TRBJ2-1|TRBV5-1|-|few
TGCGCCAGCAGCCCACCGTTGGTTAGCGGAAGTGGCAATGAGCAGTCCTTC
CASSPPLVSGSGNEQSF
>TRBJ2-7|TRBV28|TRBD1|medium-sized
TGTGCCACCGGCGGACAGGTTCCTTACGAGCAGTACTTC
CATGGQVPYEQYF